Listed below are T cell receptor beta chains from one sample, sequenced in a study of blood T cell repertoires in COVID-19. Produced via immunoSEQ multiplex PCR; TCRdb's table is partial and in-frame only. The sample lists tens of thousands of clones, around 76% seen once, with roughly 15% in the top ten. Sequencing was performed on peripheral blood. These receptors all stem from an elderly woman with acute or convalescent COVID-19. Both conserved end residues are part of each CDR3. A D gene is named only where the DNA matches it firmly. A row's size may be missing; if present it is once, few, many or a size class.

-	-	TRBV11-2	TRBJ2-1	TGTGCCAGCAGCTTAGGAGCTAGCCATACGAACAATGAGCAGTTCTTC	CASSLGASHTNNEQFF
TRBD1	-	TRBV5-1	TRBJ2-2	TGCGCCAGCAGCTTGTATGGACAGGCGAACACCGGGGAGCTGTTTTTT	CASSLYGQANTGELFF
TRBD1	-	TRBV27	TRBJ1-2	TGTGCCAGCAGTAGCACCGGGACAGGGAACTATGGCTACACCTTC	CASSSTGTGNYGYTF
TRBD2	few	TRBV6-5	TRBJ2-7	TGTGCCAGCAGTCTAGCGGGAGTAGGCTACGAGCAGTACTTC	CASSLAGVGYEQYF
-	-	TRBV5-4	TRBJ1-1	TGTGCCAGCAGCTTGGGCAGCGTGGTGAACACTGAAGCTTTCTTT	CASSLGSVVNTEAFF
-	few	TRBV29-1	TRBJ1-2	TGCAGCGCCACCCGCGTCTTACAGAGTTATGGCTACACCTTC	CSATRVLQSYGYTF
-	few	TRBV9	TRBJ2-3	TGTGCCAGCAGCCCCGCCGGGGTCGCAGTGGATACGCAGTATTTT	CASSPAGVAVDTQYF
TRBD1	-	TRBV10-3	TRBJ1-1	TGTGCCATCAGTGGGGACAGTGGGGCCACTGAAGCTTTCTTT	CAISGDSGATEAFF
TRBD1	-	TRBV19	TRBJ2-7	TGTGCCAGTAGAAGAGCAGGGACAGGGGTGTCCGAGCAGTACTTC	CASRRAGTGVSEQYF
-	-	TRBV18	TRBJ2-2	TGTGCCAGCTCACCATTTGAGCCTCTGAACACCGGGGAGCTGTTTTTT	CASSPFEPLNTGELFF
-	-	TRBV4-1	TRBJ2-7	TGCGCCAGCAGCCAAGACTGGGCATACGAGCAGTACTTC	CASSQDWAYEQYF
-	-	TRBV19	TRBJ1-1	TGTGCCAGTAGTTTCCGACAGAGCCCTGAAGCTTTCTTT	CASSFRQSPEAFF
TRBD1	-	TRBV10-1	TRBJ2-7	TGCGCCAGCAGTGTTGGACAGGGTATCAAGCAGTACTTC	CASSVGQGIKQYF
-	-	TRBV7-6	TRBJ1-5	TGTGCCAGCAGCTTAGAGGGGGGGCGGGGGTCCCAGCATTTT	CASSLEGGRGSQHF
TRBD1	-	TRBV29-1	TRBJ1-5	TGCAGCGTGGGGGGACAGCAAAATCAGCCCCAGCATTTT	CSVGGQQNQPQHF
-	few	TRBV5-8	TRBJ1-5	TGTGCCAGCAGCTTACATGATAGCAATCAGCCCCAGCATTTT	CASSLHDSNQPQHF
TRBD1	-	TRBV12-3/TRBV12-4	TRBJ1-2	TGTGCCAGCGAGGGGGCATATGGCTACACCTTC	CASEGAYGYTF
-	few	TRBV7-6	TRBJ2-2	TGTGCCAGCAGCACCAGTCCCGGGGAGCTGTTTTTT	CASSTSPGELFF
-	-	TRBV15	TRBJ2-2	TGTGCCACCAGCAGAGGGGGGCGGGTAAACGGCAATTCCGGGGAGCTGTTTTTT	CATSRGGRVNGNSGELFF
-	few	TRBV6-5	TRBJ1-2	TGTGCCAGCACGGGGGGCGTCTATGGCTACACCTTC	CASTGGVYGYTF
-	-	TRBV7-2	TRBJ1-1	TGTGCCAGCAGCTTAAGCCACGTGAACACTGAAGCTTTCTTT	CASSLSHVNTEAFF
-	-	TRBV2	TRBJ1-5	TGTGCCAGCAGTGATTTGATCAGGCTAGGGGATCAGCCCCAGCATTTT	CASSDLIRLGDQPQHF
TRBD1	-	TRBV7-6	TRBJ2-7	TGTGCCAGCAGCTTAGTGGGGGACAGGGTCAACGAGCAGTACTTC	CASSLVGDRVNEQYF
-	-	TRBV7-2	TRBJ2-1	TGTGCCAGCAGCTTAACTTTTGCTAGTCCCTACAATGAGCAGTTCTTC	CASSLTFASPYNEQFF
-	once	TRBV5-1	TRBJ2-5	TGCGCCAGCAGCTCGGATGGACTACATCAAGAGACCCAGTACTTC	CASSSDGLHQETQYF
-	once	TRBV7-6	TRBJ2-7	TGTGCCAGCAGCGACGACATCTACGAGCAGTACTTC	CASSDDIYEQYF
TRBD1	-	TRBV9	TRBJ1-2	TGTGCCAGCAGCGTAGGACAGGGGTACGGCTACACCTTC	CASSVGQGYGYTF
TRBD1	-	TRBV11-3	TRBJ1-5	TGTGCCGAGACGGACAGGCTCCTCGGCAATCAGCCCCAGCATTTT	CAETDRLLGNQPQHF
-	-	TRBV11-2	TRBJ2-1	TGTGCCAGCAGCTTAGCAGGTTCTTCCTACAATGAGCAGTTCTTC	CASSLAGSSYNEQFF
TRBD2	-	TRBV5-4	TRBJ2-3	TGTGCCAGCAGCTTGGTGGGGACTACTCCAGATACGCAGTATTTT	CASSLVGTTPDTQYF
TRBD2	-	TRBV7-6	TRBJ2-7	TGTGCCAGCAGCTTAGGGAGCGGGACCTACGAGCAGTACTTC	CASSLGSGTYEQYF
-	once	TRBV27	TRBJ1-5	TGTGCCAGCAGTTTAAGGGGTGGCAATCAGCCCCAGCATTTT	CASSLRGGNQPQHF
-	-	TRBV2	TRBJ1-5	TGTGCCAGCAGTGAACGATCCGGGGGAGGAAATCAGCCCCAGCATTTT	CASSERSGGGNQPQHF
-	-	TRBV6-1	TRBJ2-2	TGTGCCAGCAGTGAAAAGGAAGCGTCGTACACCGGGGAGCTGTTTTTT	CASSEKEASYTGELFF
-	few	TRBV9	TRBJ1-1	TGTGCCAGCAGCTGGGGGGAGGACCGGCGCGGGACTGAAGCTTTCTTT	CASSWGEDRRGTEAFF
TRBD1	-	TRBV29-1	TRBJ2-2	TGCAGCTATGGACAGGAGAACACCGGGGAGCTGTTTTTT	CSYGQENTGELFF
-	few	TRBV10-3	TRBJ1-1	TGTGCCATCAGTGAGCTAGGAAACACTGAAGCTTTCTTT	CAISELGNTEAFF
-	once	TRBV11-3	TRBJ2-3	TGTGCCAGCAGCTTCAACCAGGTCACAGATACGCAGTATTTT	CASSFNQVTDTQYF
-	-	TRBV7-9	TRBJ2-3	TGTGCCAGCAGCTTTTTAGCAGATACGCAGTATTTT	CASSFLADTQYF
-	-	TRBV19	TRBJ2-6	TGTGCCAGTAGTCGGGTAACGGCCTCTGGGGCCAACGTCCTGACTTTC	CASSRVTASGANVLTF
-	-	TRBV7-2	TRBJ1-6	TGTGCCAGCAGCTTACTCGGGTCCCCCGGTAATTCACCCCTCCACTTT	CASSLLGSPGNSPLHF
-	-	TRBV7-9	TRBJ2-3	TGTGCCAGCAGCTTCCCGAGGGGGGATACGCAGTATTTT	CASSFPRGDTQYF
TRBD1	-	TRBV4-3	TRBJ1-1	TGCGCCAGCAGCCAAGGAGACAGGGGGATCTTTGAAGCTTTCTTT	CASSQGDRGIFEAFF
-	-	TRBV19	TRBJ2-4	TGTGCCAGTAGTATAGATGCAGGGCTCGGCATTCAGTACTTC	CASSIDAGLGIQYF
-	-	TRBV5-1	TRBJ2-7	TGCGCCAGCAGCTCAGGGTACTACGAGCAGTACTTC	CASSSGYYEQYF
-	-	TRBV6-2/TRBV6-3	TRBJ1-1	TGTGCCAGCAGTGCGGGACTGCCGAACACTGAAGCTTTCTTT	CASSAGLPNTEAFF
TRBD2	-	TRBV28	TRBJ2-7	TGTGCCAGCAGTTTAAGTCTAGCGGGAAACGAGCAGTACTTC	CASSLSLAGNEQYF